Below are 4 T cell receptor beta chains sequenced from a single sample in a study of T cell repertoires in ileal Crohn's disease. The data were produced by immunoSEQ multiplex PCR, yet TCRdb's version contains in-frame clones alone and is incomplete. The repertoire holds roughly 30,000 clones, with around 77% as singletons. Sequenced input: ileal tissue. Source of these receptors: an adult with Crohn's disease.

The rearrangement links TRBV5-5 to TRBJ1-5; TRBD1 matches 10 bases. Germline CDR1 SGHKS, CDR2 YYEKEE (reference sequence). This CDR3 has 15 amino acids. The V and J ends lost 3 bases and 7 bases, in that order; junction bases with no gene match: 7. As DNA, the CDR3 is TGTGCCAGCAGCTACGACAGGGGGCTAGGGCAGCCCCAGCATTTT. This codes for CASSYDRGLGQPQHF.

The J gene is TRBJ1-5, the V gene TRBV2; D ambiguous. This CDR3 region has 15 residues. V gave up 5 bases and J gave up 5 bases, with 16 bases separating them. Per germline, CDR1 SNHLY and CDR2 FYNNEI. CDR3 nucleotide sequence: TGTGCCAGCAGTAGGGAGACCCCGCTCGATCAGCCCCAGCATTTT. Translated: CASSRETPLDQPQHF. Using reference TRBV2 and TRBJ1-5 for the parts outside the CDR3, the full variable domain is EPEVTQTPSHQVTQMGQEVILRCVPISNHLYFYWYRQILGQKVEFLVSFYNNEISEKSEIFDDQFSVERPDGSNFTLKIRSTKLEDSAMYFCASSRETPLDQPQHFGDGTRLSIL.

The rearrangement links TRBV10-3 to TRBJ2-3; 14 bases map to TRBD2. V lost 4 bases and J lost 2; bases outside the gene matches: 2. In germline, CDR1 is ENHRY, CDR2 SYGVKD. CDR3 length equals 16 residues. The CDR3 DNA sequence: TGTGCCATCAGTGGGGGACTAGCGGGGGCCACAGATACGCAGTATTTT. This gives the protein CAISGGLAGATDTQYF.

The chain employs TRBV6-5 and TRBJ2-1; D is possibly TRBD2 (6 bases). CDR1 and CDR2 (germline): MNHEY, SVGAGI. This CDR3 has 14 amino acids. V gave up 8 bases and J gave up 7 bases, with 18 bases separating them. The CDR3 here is CASAPRGKKNEQFF. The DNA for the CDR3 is TGTGCCAGCGCCCCCCGGGGGAAAAAAAATGAGCAGTTCTTC.